The 9 T cell receptor beta chains reported below all come from one sample, sequenced in a study of T cells in Graves' hyperthyroidism and ophthalmopathy. RNA transcripts were the template for amplifying TCR beta CDR3 regions. Using the HTBI primer set, a first-round RT-PCR was run on the TCR CDR3. TCRdb redid the calling of the multiplex PCR reads with MiXCR, one entry per CDR3 protein. This table has roughly 240,000 distinct CDR3 sequences, roughly 15% appearing once. Sequenced input: blood. These receptors came from a woman between 18 and 29 years old with Graves' ophthalmopathy.

This clonotype was observed a handful of times. The chain combines TRBV5-5 with TRBJ1-2, with 10 positions matching TRBD1. CDR1 SGHKS and CDR2 YYEKEE come from the germline V gene (reference sequence). Trimming at V came to 4 bases and at J to 4 bases, leaving 4 bases not matched to a gene. This CDR3 has 14 amino acids. The DNA of the CDR3 is TGTGCCAGCAGCCCCAGACAGGGGGCCTATGGCTACACCTTC. This codes for CASSPRQGAYGYTF.

The table lists this clonotype with a few counts. The chain couples TRBV20-1 to TRBJ2-1, with TRBD1 as a possible D gene (5 bases). Germline values: CDR1 DFQATT, CDR2 SNEGSKA (reference sequence). The V end was cut by 3 bases, the J end by 3 bases, with 15 bases between. The CDR3 spans 15 residues. The CDR3 reads CSARVLQEHYNEQFF. The DNA of the CDR3 is TGCAGTGCTAGGGTATTACAGGAGCACTACAATGAGCAGTTCTTC.

Points on this clonotype: One end of the junction is discordant with germline, which a read error may explain. This chain connects TRBV19 to TRBJ2-1; possible D gene TRBD1, 7 bases. The CDR3 runs 15 residues. Germline V gives CDR1 LNHDA, CDR2 SQIVND (reference sequence). CDR3 sequence: CVSSRGDRNYNEQFF. The CDR3 DNA reads as TGTGTCAGTAGCAGGGGGGACCGCAACTACAATGAGCAGTTCTTC. The full variable domain, its missing parts supplied by reference TRBV19 and TRBJ2-1, is DGGITQSPKYLFRKEGQNVTLSCEQNLNHDAMYWYRQDPGQGLRLIYYSQIVNDFQKGDIAEGYSVSREKKESFPLTVTSAQKNPTAFYLCVSSRGDRNYNEQFFGPGTRLTVL.

At least ten counts were recorded for this clonotype. The chain carries TRBV12-3 or TRBV12-4 and TRBJ1-2; no clear D. CDR3 length: 14 amino acids. V lost 3 bases and J lost 2, with 10 bases in between. The CDR3 protein is CASSFGRRNYGYTF. The CDR3 DNA reads TGTGCCAGCAGTTTTGGCAGAAGAAACTATGGCTACACCTTC.

This clonotype was found many times. V and J are TRBV13 and TRBJ2-1; 10 nucleotides align to TRBD2. This CDR3 is built from 15 residues. In germline, CDR1 is PRHDT, CDR2 FYEKMQ (reference sequence). V lost 6 bases and J lost 7; bases outside the gene matches: 9. The CDR3 DNA reads TGTGCCAGCAGTCCAGTAGCGGGGGGCCGGAATGAGCAGTTCTTC. Its protein product is CASSPVAGGRNEQFF. Full variable domain (remainder filled in from reference TRBV13 and TRBJ2-1): AAGVIQSPRHLIKEKRETATLKCYPIPRHDTVYWYQQGPGQDPQFLISFYEKMQSDKGSIPDRFSAQQFSDYHSELNMSSLELGDSALYFCASSPVAGGRNEQFFGPGTRLTVL.

The chain uses TRBV9 and TRBJ2-7, with a weak D call TRBD1 (5 bases). Trimming stripped 3 bases from V and 3 bases from J, with 10 bases between. This CDR3 contains 13 residues. The V gene's germline CDR1 is SGDLS and CDR2 YYNGEE. CDR3 sequence reads: CASSATGNYEQYF. The CDR3 DNA reads TGTGCCAGCAGCGCCACAGGAAACTACGAGCAGTACTTC.

This clonotype was counted at least ten times. The V gene is TRBV19, the J gene TRBJ1-2; D remains unclear. Trimming took off 7 bases at V and 4 bases at J, with 13 bases between the two ends. This CDR3 contains 13 residues. The V gene's germline CDR1 is LNHDA and CDR2 SQIVND (reference sequence). CDR3 DNA sequence: TGTGCCAGTAAGCCGGCCGGGCTCTATGGCTACACCTTC. As protein: CASKPAGLYGYTF.

This clonotype was seen at least ten times. This rearrangement joins TRBV20-1 to TRBJ2-7, with D possibly being TRBD1 (5 bases). V was shortened by 2 bases and J by 0 bases, with 8 bases between the two germline ends. Looked up from germline, CDR1 is DFQATT and CDR2 is SNEGSKA (reference sequence). The CDR3 contains 13 residues. The CDR3 spells CSARPQASYEQYF. CDR3 DNA sequence: TGCAGTGCTAGACCACAGGCCTCCTACGAGCAGTACTTC.

The genes are TRBV20-1 and TRBJ2-1, with 8 bases matching TRBD2. This CDR3 region has 14 residues. In germline, CDR1 is DFQATT, CDR2 SNEGSKA (reference sequence). J was trimmed by 7 bases and V by 1 base; bases with no gene match: 6. In DNA, the CDR3 is TGCAGTGCTAGAGTGACTAGCGAATTAAATGAGCAGTTCTTC. It yields the protein CSARVTSELNEQFF.